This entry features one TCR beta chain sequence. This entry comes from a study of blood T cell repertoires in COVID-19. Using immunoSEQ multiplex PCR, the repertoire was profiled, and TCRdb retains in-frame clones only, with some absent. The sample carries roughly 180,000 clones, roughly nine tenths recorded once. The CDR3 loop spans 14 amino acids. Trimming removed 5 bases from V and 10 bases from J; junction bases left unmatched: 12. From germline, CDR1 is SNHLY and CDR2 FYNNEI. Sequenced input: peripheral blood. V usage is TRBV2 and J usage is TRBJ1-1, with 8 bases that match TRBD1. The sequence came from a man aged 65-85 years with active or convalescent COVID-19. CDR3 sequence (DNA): TGTGCCAGCAGTAGCGGGGCAGGGGGCCTGGGAGCTTTCTTT. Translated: CASSSGAGGLGAFF.